The T cell receptor (beta chain) under discussion was sequenced for a study of cytomegalovirus exposure and HLA in healthy donors. General study points: The classifier was said to identify cytomegalovirus status with high specificity and sensitivity. In vitro data verified a few CMV-associated chains as specific for CMV antigens.

These donors were members of the approximately 120-subject validation cohort, a group separate from the roughly 670-subject first cohort. Looked up from germline, CDR1 is SNHLY and CDR2 is FYNNEI. The ends lost 6 bases at V and 6 bases at J; junction bases unmatched: 9. The CDR3 is 15 amino acids. Turning to this clone: Its target is unknown.

Sequencing used immunoSEQ multiplex PCR; TCRdb keeps in-frame clones, though not all of them. The sample consists of some 170,000 clones, approximately 86% of them appearing once. Sequenced: PBMCs. The clonotype originates from a man between 18 and 35 years old in good health and CMV-seropositive. V gene TRBV2 combines with J gene TRBJ1-5; 9 nucleotides agree with TRBD1. The CDR3 reads CASRTTGGITQPQHF. DNA of the CDR3: TGTGCCAGCAGGACGACAGGGGGAATTACTCAGCCCCAGCATTTT. Variable domain in full (rest from reference TRBV2 and TRBJ1-5): EPEVTQTPSHQVTQMGQEVILRCVPISNHLYFYWYRQILGQKVEFLVSFYNNEISEKSEIFDDQFSVERPDGSNFTLKIRSTKLEDSAMYFCASRTTGGITQPQHFGDGTRLSIL.